The entry that follows covers one T cell receptor (beta chain) sequence. In the naive CD8 group, cells lacked CD45RO and were positively selected for CCR7, so terminally differentiated effector memory CD45RA+ cells were left out. This specimen belongs to a study of shared clonotypes between healthy human individuals. Clones were sequenced by immunoSEQ multiplex PCR, and TCRdb holds only the in-frame ones, with some missing. Of about 1.9 million clones in the sample, approximately 92% are singletons; the top ten hold approximately 1.6%. The V end lost 5 bases, the J end lost 4 bases, and 17 bases lay between the germline ends. This CDR3 has 16 residues. In germline, CDR1 is SGHAT, CDR2 FQDESV (reference sequence).

The source material was naive CD8+ T cells from PBMCs. This clonotype was obtained from a man between 18 and 29 years old in good health. Some clones in this sample may be carry-over from other donors' samples. The J gene is TRBJ2-2, the V gene TRBV11-1; maybe TRBD2 (6 bases). The CDR3 DNA reads TGTGCCAGCAGCGACTTATCGAAAGCGGGCACCGGGGAGCTGTTTTTT. Translating it yields CASSDLSKAGTGELFF. Complete variable domain (other parts from reference TRBV11-1 and TRBJ2-2): EAEVAQSPRYKITEKSQAVAFWCDPISGHATLYWYRQILGQGPELLVQFQDESVVDDSQLPKDRFSAERLKGVDSTLKIQPAELGDSAMYLCASSDLSKAGTGELFFGEGSRLTVL.